This TCR beta chain was sequenced for a study of blood T cell repertoires in COVID-19. In the original analysis: Counts of nucleated cells, estimated from reference gene primer amplification, were obtained. The data were produced by immunoSEQ multiplex PCR, yet TCRdb's version contains in-frame clones alone and is incomplete. V and J calls and clone size are as listed in that table; D and trimming were resolved from the DNA. The sample shows 55,000 to 75,000 clones, about 80% of them seen only once. This clone was picked up a small number of times. Distinct nucleotide sequences in the sample also encode this CDR3. The ends were cut back, 0 bases at V and 1 base at J, with 9 bases in the middle. This CDR3 has 15 residues. The germline V gene encodes CDR1 KGHSH and CDR2 LQKENI.

Sequences were obtained from peripheral blood. This chain uses TRBV18 with TRBJ1-1, with D hard to call. The sequence was obtained from a woman between 65 and 79 years old with acute or convalescent COVID-19. The CDR3 sequence is CASSPPGEGNTEAFF. CDR3 bases: TGTGCCAGCTCACCACCGGGAGAAGGGAACACTGAAGCTTTCTTT. The complete variable domain, with remaining parts taken from reference TRBV18 and TRBJ1-1, reads NAGVMQNPRHLVRRRGQEARLRCSPMKGHSHVYWYRQLPEEGLKFMVYLQKENIIDESGMPKERFSAEFPKEGPSILRIQQVVRGDSAAYFCASSPPGEGNTEAFFGQGTRLTVV.